This paragraph covers one T cell receptor (beta chain) sequence. The antigen it binds to is not known. No much larger clone exists at a distance of one base, and base qualities are not known. Per the germline V gene (reference sequence), MNHEY is the CDR1 and SMNVEV is the CDR2. The CDR3 has 15 amino acids, counting the end cysteine and phenylalanine. The CDR3 DNA has 45 bases and is translated from base 1. Trimming takes 4 bases from V and 3 bases from J, and the germline ends sit 15 bases apart. These data are taken from a study of T cells after yellow fever vaccination (dated by TCRdb to the late 2010s). Background on the whole study: The SMART-Seq v4 Ultra Low Input RNA kit was used to prepare libraries from fractions with low cell numbers. Two healthy male donors, one aged 18 to 29 and one aged 30 to 40 years, were included in the cohort. To track T-cell clones before and after primary and booster YFV17D yellow fever vaccination, bulk TCR alpha and beta repertoires were sequenced longitudinally. Blood was drawn at multiple timepoints before and after primary and secondary immunization, with bulk PBMC replicates and cell subsets isolated.

Reading the label with the study, this specimen's treatment or condition is: live attenuated yellow fever vaccine strain. At each blood-draw timepoint, two biological replicates of bulk PBMCs were collected. A standard Ficoll-Paque protocol was used to isolate PBMCs from peripheral blood. RNA was extracted with TriZol from bulk PBMCs, CD4 and CD8 fractions, and dextramer-positive and dextramer-negative fractions. TCR cDNA was synthesized by 5'RACE template switching, through which a universal primer site and unique molecular identifiers were introduced. Priming for cDNA synthesis came from both the TCR alpha and TCR beta constant segments. Library amplification used two PCR steps, and the second PCR step added sample barcodes and sequencing adapters. Libraries were sequenced on Illumina HiSeq 2500 (2x100 bp) or NovaSeq (2x150 bp). The paper's data handling went like this. MIGEC handled demultiplexing of reads and collapsing into UMI consensus sequences, while MiXCR performed V(D)J alignment. Vaccine-responding clonotypes were defined with edgeR using replicate PBMC samples, requiring FDR below 0.01 and a log2 fold change above 5 up to day 15. Bulk clonotypes were assigned CD4 or CD8 identity according to which sequenced CD4 or CD8 repertoire held them at higher abundance. The public reads were quality trimmed at Q25 with fastp and then assembled into clones with MiXCR by TCRdb, keeping productive beta chains. Identical CDR3 proteins give one entry, which carries the most common genes and DNA. The V and J calls shown here were made by TCRdb, not taken from the authors' results. Here the sample has a few hundred thousand distinct CDR3 sequences; about a sixth occur a single time. Of the sample, roughly 17% falls within the top ten clones.

Broad study findings and their caveats: A small share of clonotypes occurred in both CD4 and CD8 compartments, likely arising from convergent recombination. The study included only two donors, which limits how far the findings can be generalized. Computational filtering was needed because FACS-sorted repertoires could contain abundant contaminating clonotypes from the bulk population. The secondary T-cell response was found to be weaker but faster than the primary response, with a peak reached on day 5 rather than on day 15. Most clones expanded after primary vaccination were re-detected after the booster (almost 98% of CD4 and more than 70% of CD8), suggesting broad memory maintenance.

This TCR derives from a man younger than 35 who received the YFV17D yellow fever vaccine. Sequences were derived from PBMCs, sampled around 5 days after the first yellow fever vaccination. The sequence is built from TRBV27 and TRBJ1-1, and the D gene may be TRBD1, 5 bases matching. The CDR3 in this case is CASSYLGPTHTEAFF. The bases read TGTGCCAGCAGTTACTTGGGACCGACGCACACTGAAGCTTTCTTT.